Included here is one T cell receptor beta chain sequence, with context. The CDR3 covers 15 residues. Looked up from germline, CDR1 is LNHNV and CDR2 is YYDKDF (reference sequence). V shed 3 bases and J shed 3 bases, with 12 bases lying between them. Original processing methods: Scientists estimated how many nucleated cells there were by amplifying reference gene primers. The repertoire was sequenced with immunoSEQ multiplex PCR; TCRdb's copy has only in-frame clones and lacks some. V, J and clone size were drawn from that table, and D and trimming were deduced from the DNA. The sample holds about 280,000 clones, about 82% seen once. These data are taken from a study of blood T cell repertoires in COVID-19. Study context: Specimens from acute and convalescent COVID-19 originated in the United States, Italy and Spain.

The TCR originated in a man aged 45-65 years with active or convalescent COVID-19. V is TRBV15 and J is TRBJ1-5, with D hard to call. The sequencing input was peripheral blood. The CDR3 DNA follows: TGTGCCACCAGCAGTTCCAGGTCCTTCAATCAGCCCCAGCATTTT. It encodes CATSSSRSFNQPQHF.